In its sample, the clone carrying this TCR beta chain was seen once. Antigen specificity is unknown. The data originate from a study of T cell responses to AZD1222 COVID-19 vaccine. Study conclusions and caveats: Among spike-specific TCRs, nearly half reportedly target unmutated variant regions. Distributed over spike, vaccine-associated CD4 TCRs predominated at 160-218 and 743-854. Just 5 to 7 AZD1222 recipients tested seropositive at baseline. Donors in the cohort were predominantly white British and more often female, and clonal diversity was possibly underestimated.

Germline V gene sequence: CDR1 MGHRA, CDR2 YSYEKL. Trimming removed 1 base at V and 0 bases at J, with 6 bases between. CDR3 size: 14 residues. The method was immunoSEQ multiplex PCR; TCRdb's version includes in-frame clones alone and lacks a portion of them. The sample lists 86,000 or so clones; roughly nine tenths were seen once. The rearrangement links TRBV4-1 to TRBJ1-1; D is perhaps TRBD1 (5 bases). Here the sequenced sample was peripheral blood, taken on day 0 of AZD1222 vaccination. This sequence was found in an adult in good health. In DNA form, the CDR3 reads TGCGCCAGCAGCCAAGGCAGGGTGAACACTGAAGCTTTCTTT. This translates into CASSQGRVNTEAFF.